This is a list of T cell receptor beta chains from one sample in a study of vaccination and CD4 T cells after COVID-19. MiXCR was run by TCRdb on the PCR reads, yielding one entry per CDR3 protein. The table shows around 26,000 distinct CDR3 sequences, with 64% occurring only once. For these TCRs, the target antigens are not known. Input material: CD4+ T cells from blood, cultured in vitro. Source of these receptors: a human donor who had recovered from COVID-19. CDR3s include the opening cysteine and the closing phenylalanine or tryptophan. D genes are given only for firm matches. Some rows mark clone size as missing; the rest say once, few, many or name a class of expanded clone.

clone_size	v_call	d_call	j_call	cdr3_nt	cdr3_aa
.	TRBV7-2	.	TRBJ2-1	TGTGCCAGCAGCTACTGGGGACGGGGCACGGCGAATGAGCAGTTCTTC	CASSYWGRGTANEQFF
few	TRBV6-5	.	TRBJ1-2	TGTGCCAGCAGTTGGACGCTTTCTTATGGCTACACCTTC	CASSWTLSYGYTF
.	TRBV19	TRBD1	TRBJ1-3	TGTGCCACCATCAGGGGGTCGGTTGGAAACACCATATATTTT	CATIRGSVGNTIYF
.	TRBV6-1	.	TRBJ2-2	TGTGCCAGCAGGGGGTTAGGGGCCGGGGAGCTGTTTTTT	CASRGLGAGELFF
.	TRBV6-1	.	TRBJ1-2	TGTGCCAGCAGACTTTTGGGGGACAACTATGGCTACACCTTC	CASRLLGDNYGYTF
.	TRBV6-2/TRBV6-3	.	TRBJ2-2	TGTGCCAGCAGCCTGTTTGGAGGGACCGGGGAGCTGTTTTTT	CASSLFGGTGELFF
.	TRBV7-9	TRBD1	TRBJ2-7	TGTGCCAGCAGCCACAAAAGCCGACAGGGGCCCCCCTACGAGCAGTACTTC	CASSHKSRQGPPYEQYF
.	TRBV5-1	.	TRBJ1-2	TGCGCCAGCAGCTTGAGTGGGGAAGGCTACACCTTC	CASSLSGEGYTF
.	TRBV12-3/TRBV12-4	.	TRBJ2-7	TGTGCCAGCAGCAATCGGGGCTTAATGGCCTACGAGCAGTACTTC	CASSNRGLMAYEQYF
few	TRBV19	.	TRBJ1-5	TGTGCCAGTAGACCGGACAGTATGGGCAATCAGCCCCAGCATTTT	CASRPDSMGNQPQHF
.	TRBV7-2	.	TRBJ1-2	TGTGCCAGCAGCTCCAACAGGGACTATGGCTACACCTTC	CASSSNRDYGYTF
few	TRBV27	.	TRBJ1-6	TGTGCCAGCAGTTTCCGAATTAGCTCACCCCTCCACTTT	CASSFRISSPLHF
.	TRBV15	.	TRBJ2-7	TGTGCCACCAGCAGAGGAGGGTCCTACGAGCAGTACTTC	CATSRGGSYEQYF
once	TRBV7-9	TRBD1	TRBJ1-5	TGTGCCAGCAGCGGAGGGACAGGGGAACAGCCCCAGCATTTT	CASSGGTGEQPQHF
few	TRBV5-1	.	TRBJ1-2	TGCGCCAGCAGCCAGAGTGGGGACATGCCCTCCTTC	CASSQSGDMPSF
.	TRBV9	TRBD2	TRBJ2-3	TGTGCCAGCAGCACCCGGACTAGCGGGGTCACAGATACGCAGTATTTT	CASSTRTSGVTDTQYF
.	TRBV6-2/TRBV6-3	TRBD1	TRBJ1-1	TGTGCCAGCAGACACTCCGGACAGGGTCGAATCACTGAAGCTTTCTTT	CASRHSGQGRITEAFF
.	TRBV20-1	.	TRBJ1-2	TGCAGTGCTGCAATCGGAGGGCAGGTGGACTATGGCTACACCTTC	CSAAIGGQVDYGYTF
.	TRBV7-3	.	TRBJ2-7	TGTGCCAGCAGCTTAGGGGCGGGAAGCTCCTACGAGCAGTACTTC	CASSLGAGSSYEQYF
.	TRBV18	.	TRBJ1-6	TGTGCCAGCTCACCACCGTACGCAGGGTCGGATTCACCCCTCCACTTT	CASSPPYAGSDSPLHF
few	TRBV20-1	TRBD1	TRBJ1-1	TGCAGTGCTGTTAGGACAGGGGGGCCGTATGAAGCTTTCTTT	CSAVRTGGPYEAFF
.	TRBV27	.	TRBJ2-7	TGTGCCAGCAGCACTGGGAGAACTAGGGGTAACGAGCAGTACTTC	CASSTGRTRGNEQYF
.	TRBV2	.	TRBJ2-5	TGTGCCAGCAGCGGACACGTGGAGACCCAGTACTTC	CASSGHVETQYF
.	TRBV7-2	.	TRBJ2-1	TGTGCCAGCAGCTTAGCGCACTCCAGCAATGAGCAGTTCTTC	CASSLAHSSNEQFF
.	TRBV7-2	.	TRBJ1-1	TGTGCCAGCAGCTTATTAAGCGGGACAACCTTGAACACTGAAGCTTTCTTT	CASSLLSGTTLNTEAFF
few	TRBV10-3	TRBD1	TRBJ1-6	TGTGCCATCAGTACCCAGGGGGCTGATTCACCCCTCCACTTT	CAISTQGADSPLHF
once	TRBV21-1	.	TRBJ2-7	TGTGCCAGCAGCAACCTAGGGGGGATGTCACCCTTC	CASSNLGGMSPF
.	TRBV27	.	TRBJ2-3	TGTGCCAGCAGTTTATCGAGGACTGTTACGCAGTATTTT	CASSLSRTVTQYF
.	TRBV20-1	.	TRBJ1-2	TGCAGTGCTAGGGCGGACAGCACATTCTATGGCTACACCTTC	CSARADSTFYGYTF
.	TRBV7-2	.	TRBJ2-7	TGTGCCAGCAGCTTAGCGGGCCTGTTGAGGGAGCAGTACTTC	CASSLAGLLREQYF
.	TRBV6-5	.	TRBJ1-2	TGTGCCAGCAGTTACTCGAGAGGGACAACCTATGGCTACACCTTC	CASSYSRGTTYGYTF
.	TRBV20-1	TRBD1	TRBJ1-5	TGCAGTGCTAACGACAGGGGTACGGGTCAGCCCCAGCATTTT	CSANDRGTGQPQHF
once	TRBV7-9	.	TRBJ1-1	TGTGCCAGCAGCTACATCCAGGACCTTGAAGCTTTCTTT	CASSYIQDLEAFF
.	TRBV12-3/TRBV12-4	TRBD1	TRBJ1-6	TGTGCCAGCAGTTCACACGGGACAGGTTTTAATTCACCCCTCCACTTT	CASSSHGTGFNSPLHF
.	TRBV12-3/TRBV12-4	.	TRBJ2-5	TGTGCCAGCAGTTTTGGTGAGACCCAGTACTTC	CASSFGETQYF
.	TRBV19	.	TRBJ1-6	TGTGCCAGTAGTACCACATCGACCACTAATTCACCCCTCCACTTT	CASSTTSTTNSPLHF
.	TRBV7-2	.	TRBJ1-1	TGTGCCAGCAGCTTTGGAGCTCGGACTGAAGCTTTCTTT	CASSFGARTEAFF
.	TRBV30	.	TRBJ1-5	TGTGCCTGGAGTGTCCAGGACCATCAGCCCCAGCATTTT	CAWSVQDHQPQHF
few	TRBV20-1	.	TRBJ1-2	TGCAGTGCTGAATCCGACAGCCCATATGGCTACACCTTC	CSAESDSPYGYTF